Listed here is a single T cell receptor (beta chain). Its specificity is not known. This record belongs to a study of shared clonotypes between healthy human individuals. Study-level information: CD4 naive cells filled three plates per donor, CD4 memory three, CD8 naive two and CD8 memory one. Study conclusions and caveats: Sorted-subset sequencing, rarefaction showed, was incomplete despite large depth. Among donors, clonotype sharing was expected to be affected by sequencing depth.

Naive CD4+ cells were CD45RA-selected; the remaining cells were memory. The CDR3 loop spans 15 amino acids. Trimming removed 5 bases from V and 7 bases from J; junction bases left unmatched: 12. Germline CDR1 and CDR2: LGHNA and YNFKEQ. Profiled with immunoSEQ multiplex PCR; TCRdb holds only in-frame clones, not every one. The sample has 2 million to 3 million clones, over 85% seen once. The gene calls are TRBV4-2 and TRBJ2-7, with TRBD1 identical over 9 bases. Sample: naive CD4+ T cells from PBMCs. Sample subset: CD45RA+ positively selected. The receptor was derived from a man younger than 30 in good health. Some clones in this sample may be carry-over from other donors' samples. The CDR3 here is CASSTVGTGSGEQYF. The DNA of the CDR3 is TGTGCCAGCAGCACGGTCGGGACAGGGTCTGGTGAGCAGTACTTC.